This T cell receptor beta chain was captured by sequencing in a study of cytomegalovirus exposure and HLA in healthy donors. Use of 60 Vbeta and 13 Jbeta primers characterized the PCR. Using immunoSEQ multiplex PCR, the repertoire was profiled, and TCRdb retains in-frame clones only, with some absent. The sample carries 150,000 to 200,000 clones, around 76% recorded once. CDR3 length equals 15 residues. The junction had 12 bases not matched to a gene; V was cut back by 8 bases and J by 7 bases. Germline lookup yields CDR1 MNHNY and CDR2 SVGAGI (reference sequence). Study results and caveats: After further analysis at a later stage, 16,951 TCR beta sequences were associated with HLA alleles at 0.05 false discovery rate.

For this clone: Its specificity is unknown.

The gene calls are TRBV6-6 and TRBJ2-4; 9 bases line up with TRBD1. The sequenced sample consisted of PBMCs. This TCR was recovered from a man aged 60 to 69 in good health and CMV-seronegative. This CDR3 reads CASLSVGTGQNIQYF. The CDR3 DNA reads TGTGCCAGCTTATCGGTGGGGACAGGGCAGAACATTCAGTACTTC.